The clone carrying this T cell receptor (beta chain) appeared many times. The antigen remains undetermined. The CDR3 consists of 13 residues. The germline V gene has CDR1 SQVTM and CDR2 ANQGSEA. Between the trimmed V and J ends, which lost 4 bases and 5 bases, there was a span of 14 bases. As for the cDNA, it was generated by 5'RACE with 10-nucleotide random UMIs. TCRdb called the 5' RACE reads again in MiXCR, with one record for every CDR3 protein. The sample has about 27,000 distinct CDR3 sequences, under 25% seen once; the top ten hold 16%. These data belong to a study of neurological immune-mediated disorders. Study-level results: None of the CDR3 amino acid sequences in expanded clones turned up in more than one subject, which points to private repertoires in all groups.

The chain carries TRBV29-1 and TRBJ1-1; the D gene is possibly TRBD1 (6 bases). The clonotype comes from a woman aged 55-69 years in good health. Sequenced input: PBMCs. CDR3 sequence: CSVGEGVWTEAFF. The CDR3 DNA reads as TGCAGCGTTGGGGAGGGGGTTTGGACTGAAGCTTTCTTT.